Sequencing of this T cell receptor (beta chain) was carried out in a study of Graves' ophthalmopathy and Graves' hyperthyroidism. Study-level findings and limits: Ophthalmopathy progression predictions by the model showed about 75% specificity and about 71% sensitivity. Thyroid clonotypes that were expanded above 0.001 frequency mostly also appeared in blood.

As the template, RNA transcripts were used to amplify TCR beta CDR3 regions. Second-round multiplex PCR came after a first-round RT-PCR that employed HTBI primers. TCRdb fed the multiplex PCR reads into MiXCR, producing one record per CDR3 protein. Seen here are approximately 410,000 distinct CDR3 sequences, just over 15% observed once, and the top ten hold 7%. Being free of ophthalmopathy for 18 months of follow-up defined stable hyperthyroidism. Newly diagnosed, the hyperthyroidism patients had under 2 months' duration and were aged 18 to 65. V was cut by 0 bases and J by 2 bases, with 13 bases left in between. CDR3 size: 16 residues. Germline V gene data show CDR1 as ENHRY and CDR2 as SYGVKD. This clonotype was counted ten times or more. The antigen is not known.

This chain uses TRBV10-3 with TRBJ1-1; D not resolved. The specimen sequenced was peripheral blood. The sequence was obtained from a woman younger than 30 with stable Graves' hyperthyroidism. In nucleotides, the CDR3 is TGTGCCATCAGTGAGTCGAAGGCAGGTTTCAACACTGAAGCTTTCTTT. Translation: CAISESKAGFNTEAFF.